This T cell receptor (beta chain) was identified in a study of blood T cell repertoires in COVID-19. Whole-study context: Specimens from acute and convalescent COVID-19 originated in the United States, Italy and Spain.

Per the original data handling: Estimated nucleated cell counts came from reference gene primer amplification. The protocol was immunoSEQ multiplex PCR, while the TCRdb copy is restricted to in-frame clones and leaves out a portion. D and trimming come from the DNA, and the V and J calls and clone size come from that table. The sample includes approximately 200,000 clones, approximately 81% of them seen just once. Sample: peripheral blood. This receptor was taken from a man aged 50 or older who had recovered from COVID-19.

Here the CDR3 DNA reads TGCAGCGTTGATTTGCTAAGTGGGACAGGGGGCGCGGGCTATGGCTACACCTTC. Protein product: CSVDLLSGTGGAGYGYTF. V usage is TRBV29-1 and J usage is TRBJ1-2, with 12 bases that match TRBD1. Trimming at V came to 3 bases and at J to 4 bases, leaving 15 bases not matched to a gene. Per the germline V gene, CDR1 is SQVTM and CDR2 is ANQGSEA. The CDR3 length is 18 residues.